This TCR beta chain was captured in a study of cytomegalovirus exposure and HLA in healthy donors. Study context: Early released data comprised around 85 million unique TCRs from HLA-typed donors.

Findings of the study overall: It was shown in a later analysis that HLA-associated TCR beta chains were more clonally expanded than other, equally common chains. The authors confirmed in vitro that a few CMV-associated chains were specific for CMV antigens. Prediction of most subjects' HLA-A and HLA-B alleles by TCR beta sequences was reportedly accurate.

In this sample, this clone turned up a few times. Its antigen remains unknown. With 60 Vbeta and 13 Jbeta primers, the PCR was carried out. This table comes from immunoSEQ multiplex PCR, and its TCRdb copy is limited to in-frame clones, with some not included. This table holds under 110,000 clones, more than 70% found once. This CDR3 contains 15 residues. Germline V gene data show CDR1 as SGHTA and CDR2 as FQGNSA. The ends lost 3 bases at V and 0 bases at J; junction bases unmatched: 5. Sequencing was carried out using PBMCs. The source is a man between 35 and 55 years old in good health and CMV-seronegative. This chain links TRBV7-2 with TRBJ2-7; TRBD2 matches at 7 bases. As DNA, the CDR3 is TGTGCCAGCAGCTTTGGGGGGGTCAGCTCCTACGAGCAGTACTTC. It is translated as CASSFGGVSSYEQYF. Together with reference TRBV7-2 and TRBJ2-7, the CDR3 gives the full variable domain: GAGVSQSPSNKVTEKGKDVELRCDPISGHTALYWYRQSLGQGLEFLIYFQGNSAPDKSGLPSDRFSAERTGGSVSTLTIQRTQQEDSAVYLCASSFGGVSSYEQYFGPGTRLTVT.